The present T cell receptor (beta chain) was sequenced within a study of technical replicates of blood from several donors. Produced via immunoSEQ multiplex PCR; TCRdb's table is partial and in-frame only. Among 50,000 or so clones, roughly 90% were seen once, and the ten largest hold 3.9%. In germline, CDR1 is ENHRY, CDR2 SYGVKD. This CDR3 has 16 residues. Trimming at V came to 1 base and at J to 9 bases, leaving 11 bases not matched to a gene. The sample was PBMCs. V and J are TRBV10-3 and TRBJ2-1, with 8 bases fitting TRBD2. This clonotype was sampled from a human donor in good health. Some clones in this sample may be carry-over from other donors' samples. DNA for the CDR3: TGTGCCATCAGTGAGTGGCGAGCGGGAGTTGGCGGTGAGCAGTTCTTC. It encodes CAISEWRAGVGGEQFF.